This T cell receptor beta chain comes out of a study of STAT3 mutations in large granular lymphocyte leukemia. About this clone: The antigen is not known.

The assay was immunoSEQ multiplex PCR, and TCRdb's table has in-frame clones only and misses some. The profile shows several thousand clones, approximately 88% of them singletons. General study points: At least one immunodominant TCR beta clonotype appeared in every T-cell large granular lymphocyte leukemia patient.

CDR1 MNHEY and CDR2 SVGAGI come from the germline V gene. V lost 2 bases to trimming and J lost 7 bases; unmatched junction nucleotides: 7. The CDR3 runs to 16 residues. This TCR was sampled from an elderly man with T-cell large granular lymphocyte leukemia. Some clones in this sample may be carry-over from other donors' samples. This rearrangement joins TRBV6-5 to TRBJ1-4, with TRBD1 matching over 10 bases. What was sequenced was peripheral blood mononuclear cells. CDR3 protein: CASSYAGTGVGEKLFF. The CDR3 DNA reads TGTGCCAGCAGTTACGCCGGGACAGGGGTTGGTGAAAAACTGTTTTTT.